The clone carrying this T cell receptor (beta chain) was seen more than once but under ten times. This sample stems from a study of T cells after yellow fever vaccination. TCRdb reanalysed the 5' RACE reads using MiXCR and keeps one entry per CDR3 protein. The table shows almost 600,000 distinct CDR3 sequences, with roughly 12% occurring only once. The CDR3 length is 13 residues. Germline CDR1 is SGHNT and CDR2 is YYREEE (reference sequence). Trimming took off 2 bases at V and 6 bases at J, with 10 bases between the two ends. This clonotype was sampled from a man aged 25 to 40 who received the YFV17D yellow fever vaccine. V gene TRBV5-4 combines with J gene TRBJ2-3; no firm D call. Sequenced here: PBMCs, sampled on the day of the yellow fever booster vaccination. The CDR3 DNA reads TGTGCCAGCAGCTTTAGACCTGAGGATACGCAGTATTTT. Its protein is CASSFRPEDTQYF.